The 25 T cell receptor beta chains below were found in one sample sequenced in a study of blood T cells in healthy people across ages. Then a second PCR, running roughly 6 to 11 cycles, was carried out with a sample-barcoded 5' primer and a J-beta primer mix. TCRdb analysed the 5' RACE reads with MiXCR anew, one entry per CDR3 protein. Found here are about a million distinct CDR3 sequences, about two fifths of them singletons; the top ten hold approximately 14%. Sequenced: blood. The receptors were sampled from a man aged 18-30 years in good health.

The genes are TRBV10-3 and TRBJ1-2, with D perhaps matching TRBD1 (5 bases). The CDR3 length is 12 residues. CDR1 is ENHRY, CDR2 SYGVKD, per germline. V was shortened by 5 bases and J by 2 bases, with 6 bases between the two germline ends. CDR3 residues: CAISTGNYGYTF. CDR3 DNA sequence: TGTGCCATCAGTACAGGAAACTATGGCTACACCTTC.

The table lists this clonotype with a few counts. This chain joins TRBV13 and TRBJ2-7; perhaps D is TRBD1 or TRBD2 (5 bases each). The J call is doubtful: the DNA matches TRBJ2-5 better. Germline CDR1 PRHDT, CDR2 FYEKMQ (reference sequence). This CDR3 comprises 12 residues. CDR3 DNA: TGTGCCGGCGCAGGGTTCGGAGGGACCCAGTACTTC. This sequence encodes CAGAGFGGTQYF.

This clonotype has a count of ten or more. The chain couples TRBV6-5 to TRBJ2-7; no clear D gene. The V gene's germline CDR1 is MNHEY and CDR2 SVGAGI. V shed 6 bases and J shed 1 base, with 16 bases lying between them. The CDR3 totals 15 residues. The CDR3 region has the DNA TGTGCCAGCAGGCCCTCGGTGGGTGGGTCCTACGAGCAGTACTTC. Its translation: CASRPSVGGSYEQYF.

This sequence joins TRBV6-5 and TRBJ1-2; a weak D match, TRBD1 (6 bases). The CDR3 covers 13 residues. Trimming removed 4 bases from V and 11 bases from J, with 17 bases in between. Germline V lookup: CDR1 MNHEY, CDR2 SVGAGI. The CDR3 protein is CASSSTGHQMYTF. CDR3 in DNA: TGTGCCAGCAGTTCCACGGGACACCAAATGTACACCTTC.

This sequence joins TRBV7-8 and TRBJ2-7; D gene unclear. This CDR3 comprises 15 residues. Per germline, CDR1 SGHVS and CDR2 FQNEAQ. Trimming pared 5 bases from V and 2 bases from J, leaving 16 bases between. CDR3 sequence reads: CASSPLEPLTYEQYF. The CDR3 coding sequence is TGTGCCAGCAGCCCATTAGAACCCCTAACCTACGAGCAGTACTTC.

This rearrangement joins TRBV20-1 to TRBJ2-7, with TRBD1 matching over 7 bases. Germline loops: CDR1 DFQATT, CDR2 SNEGSKA (reference sequence). This CDR3 spans 13 amino acids. V shed 6 bases, J shed 0 bases, and the junction held 5 bases outside the gene matches. The CDR3 coding sequence is TGCAGTGCCATAGACAGGGACTCCTACGAGCAGTACTTC. Protein: CSAIDRDSYEQYF.

This sequence joins TRBV5-1 and TRBJ2-7; D assignment may be TRBD1 or TRBD2 (5 bases each). The V gene lost 4 bases and the J gene lost 4 bases, with 15 bases spanning the gap. The CDR3 is 14 amino acids. CDR1 and CDR2 from the germline V gene are SGHRS and YFSETQ. As DNA, the CDR3 is TGCGCCAGCAGCCCGCTGGGACGGAAATACGAGCAGTACTTC. Protein: CASSPLGRKYEQYF.

This clonotype was picked up a small number of times. V is TRBV4-2 and J is TRBJ2-3; 9 bases are shared with TRBD2. CDR1 is LGHNA and CDR2 is YNFKEQ in the germline V gene. The V gene end was trimmed by 1 base and the J gene end by 1 base; junction bases not matched to a gene: 3. This CDR3 has 16 residues. This CDR3 is CASSQGSSGGTDTQYF. In DNA, the CDR3 is TGTGCCAGCAGCCAAGGGTCTAGCGGGGGCACAGATACGCAGTATTTT.

V and J are TRBV7-2 and TRBJ1-2; TRBD1 matches 9 bases. V shed 6 bases and J 8 bases; nucleotides not matched to a gene: 7. The CDR3 loop spans 13 amino acids. The germline CDR1 and CDR2 sequences are SGHTA and FQGNSA. CDR3 sequence (DNA): TGTGCCAGCAGTGTAGGACAGGGGTTAGGCTACACCTTC. Its protein product is CASSVGQGLGYTF. Combining the CDR3 with reference TRBV7-2 and TRBJ1-2 gives the whole variable domain GAGVSQSPSNKVTEKGKDVELRCDPISGHTALYWYRQSLGQGLEFLIYFQGNSAPDKSGLPSDRFSAERTGGSVSTLTIQRTQQEDSAVYLCASSVGQGLGYTFGSGTRLTVV.

Written as DNA, the CDR3 is TGTGCCAGCAGCTTAGCGCGGGTGGGAGATACGCAGTATTTT. Encoded protein: CASSLARVGDTQYF. V gene TRBV7-6 combines with J gene TRBJ2-3; D possibly corresponds to TRBD2 (5 bases). V was pared by 0 bases and J by 5 bases, with 9 bases between. CDR3 size: 14 residues. Germline values: CDR1 SGHVS, CDR2 FNYEAQ. The whole variable domain, filled in from reference TRBV7-6 and TRBJ2-3, reads GAGVSQSPRYKVTKRGQDVALRCDPISGHVSLYWYRQALGQGPEFLTYFNYEAQQDKSGLPNDRFSAERPEGSISTLTIQRTEQRDSAMYRCASSLARVGDTQYFGPGTRLTVL.

Concerning this clonotype itself: At one end the junction does not follow the germline gene, possibly because of a read error. This rearrangement joins TRBV12-5 to TRBJ1-1; D uncertain. Germline loops: CDR1 LGHNT, CDR2 FRNRAP. The CDR3 runs to 13 residues. DNA of the CDR3: TGTGCTAGTGGTTTGGCCCTAAACACTGTAGCTTTCTTT. It codes for CASGLALNTVAFF.

V and J are TRBV9 and TRBJ2-3, with a possible D match to TRBD2 (5 bases). The germline V gene encodes CDR1 SGDLS and CDR2 YYNGEE. V was trimmed by 1 base and J by 0 bases, leaving 9 bases between them. The CDR3 extends over 15 amino acids. CDR3 DNA sequence: TGTGCCAGCAGCGTACGGGGAACCAGCACAGATACGCAGTATTTT. It encodes CASSVRGTSTDTQYF.

The V gene is TRBV6-1, the J gene TRBJ2-1, with unresolved D. The germline V gene encodes CDR1 MNHNS and CDR2 SASEGT. Trimming removed 2 bases from V and 8 bases from J, with 7 bases in between. This CDR3 has 12 residues. DNA for the CDR3: TGTGCCAGCAGTGAAAGGCGTGATGAGCAGTTCTTC. This encodes CASSERRDEQFF.

This clonotype was seen a single time. This chain joins TRBV18 and TRBJ1-1; D call uncertain. Trimming took 0 bases from V and 0 from J, leaving 14 bases between them. The V gene's germline CDR1 is KGHSH and CDR2 LQKENI. There are 17 residues in the CDR3. The CDR3 region is CASSPPEAGSMNTEAFF. The CDR3 coding sequence is TGTGCCAGCTCACCACCGGAAGCAGGTTCCATGAACACTGAAGCTTTCTTT.

This clonotype was observed a few times. J is TRBJ2-5 and V is TRBV7-2, with D possibly matching TRBD1 (5 bases). Trimming removed 1 base from V and 5 bases from J, with 14 bases in between. CDR1 is SGHTA, CDR2 FQGNSA, per germline. The CDR3 length is 15 residues. DNA of the CDR3: TGTGCCAGCAGCTTAGATGCGACAGCAATGGAGACCCAGTACTTC. It specifies CASSLDATAMETQYF.

A word on this clonotype: Germline is not matched at one junction end, which may reflect a read error. The CDR3 here is CSVGTDSRKGIYRYTF. The CDR3 region has the DNA TGCAGCGTCGGAACGGACAGTCGAAAAGGGATCTATCGCTACACCTTC. The rearrangement links TRBV29-1 to TRBJ1-2; D possibly corresponds to TRBD1 (6 bases). Germline V CDR1 and CDR2: SQVTM, ANQGSEA. This CDR3 has 16 amino acids. The full variable domain, in which reference TRBV29-1 and TRBJ1-2 provide the parts outside the CDR3, is SAVISQKPSRDICQRGTSLTIQCQVDSQVTMMFWYRQQPGQSLTLIATANQGSEATYESGFVIDKFPISRPNLTFSTLTVSNMSPEDSSIYLCSVGTDSRKGIYRYTFGSGTRLTVV.

The chain uses TRBV5-1 and TRBJ2-1, with D possibly matching TRBD1 (5 bases). The germline V and J ends were trimmed by 0 bases and 13 bases, with 20 bases remaining between them. The germline CDR1 and CDR2 sequences are SGHRS and YFSETQ. This CDR3 has 15 residues. In nucleotides, the CDR3 is TGCGCCAGCAGCTTGGGACAGCAAATCCAAGAGACCCAGTTCTTC. Encoded protein: CASSLGQQIQETQFF.

The V call is TRBV7-9, the J call TRBJ1-4; 7 bases align to TRBD1. From germline, CDR1 is SEHNR and CDR2 FQNEAQ (reference sequence). The CDR3 is 17 residues long. Trimming removed 5 bases from V and 2 bases from J; junction bases left unmatched: 11. The CDR3 sequence is CASSPDRFGSTNEKLFF. CDR3 coding DNA: TGTGCCAGCAGCCCGGACAGGTTTGGAAGTACTAATGAAAAACTGTTTTTT.

As concerns this clonotype: This sequence may be a read error, since a much larger clone differs from it by one base. The chain carries TRBV15 and TRBJ2-1; weak D call: TRBD1 (6 bases). The germline V gene encodes CDR1 LNHNV and CDR2 YYDKDF (reference sequence). V lost 4 bases and J lost 6, with 13 bases in between. The CDR3 loop spans 14 amino acids. Written as DNA, the CDR3 is TGTGCCACCAGCAAATACAGGGAAAGCAATGAGCAGTTCTTC. Its protein is CATSKYRESNEQFF.

J is TRBJ2-7 and V is TRBV19, with a weak D call TRBD2 (6 bases). The CDR3 loop spans 14 amino acids. Trimming shortened V by 3 bases and J by 1 base, and 10 bases separated the two germline ends. The germline gives CDR1 LNHDA, CDR2 SQIVND (reference sequence). In DNA, the CDR3 is TGTGCCAGTAGTATTGGAAGCGGGTCCTACGAGCAGTACTTC. Its translation is CASSIGSGSYEQYF.

This clonotype turned up a few times. J is TRBJ2-7 and V is TRBV6-6, with D perhaps matching TRBD2 (5 bases). The V end lost 8 bases, the J end lost 0 bases, and 17 bases lay between the germline ends. The length of the CDR3 is 15 residues. Germline assignment: CDR1 MNHNY and CDR2 SVGAGI (reference sequence). The CDR3: CASRLGGGSSYEQYF. The CDR3 nucleotides are TGTGCCAGCCGCCTGGGTGGAGGCAGCTCCTACGAGCAGTACTTC.

Only a few counts were recorded for this clonotype. This sequence joins TRBV6-6 and TRBJ1-4, with D uncertain. Trimming took off 6 bases at V and 7 bases at J, with 6 bases between the two ends. Germline CDR1 and CDR2: MNHNY and SVGAGI (reference sequence). The CDR3 extends over 11 amino acids. CDR3 in amino acids: CASRNSEKLFF. The DNA for the CDR3 is TGTGCCAGCAGGAATTCTGAAAAACTGTTTTTT.

This clonotype was detected only a few times. The V gene is TRBV2, the J gene TRBJ1-4; 7 positions match TRBD1. J gave up 5 bases and V 3 bases, and 12 bases lay outside the gene matches. Per germline, CDR1 SNHLY and CDR2 FYNNEI. The CDR3 has 17 residues. CDR3 loop: CASSDDHDGTENEKLFF. DNA of the CDR3: TGTGCCAGCAGTGACGATCATGACGGGACAGAAAATGAAAAACTGTTTTTT.

As for this clonotype: A read error is possible here, since a much larger clone lies one base away. CDR3 sequence: CASSQIGRNEQFF. CDR3 DNA: TGCGCCAGCAGCCAGATAGGGCGGAATGAGCAGTTCTTC. The rearrangement uses TRBV4-3 and TRBJ2-1, with no clear D. The germline V and J ends were trimmed by 3 bases and 7 bases, with 10 bases remaining between them. This CDR3 region has 13 residues. Germline lookup yields CDR1 LGHNA and CDR2 YSLEER.

This clonotype was recorded a few times. The V gene is TRBV12-3 or TRBV12-4, the J gene TRBJ1-2, with 7 bases fitting TRBD1. The CDR3 spans 20 residues. V lost 0 bases, J lost 4 bases, and 20 bases stayed unmatched. The CDR3 bases are TGTGCCAGCAGTTTAGCGAGCCGGGGACAGAGGTTCGAGTTGGCCTATGGCTACACCTTC. It specifies CASSLASRGQRFELAYGYTF.